The 23 T cell receptor beta chains presented below share a single source sample, sequenced in a study of T-cell memory formation after mild COVID-19 (dated by TCRdb to the early 2020s). The library was built by means of 5' RACE. Sequencing relied on an Illumina NovaSeq 6000. TCRdb itself trimmed the public reads at Q25 with fastp, ran MiXCR and retained productive beta chains. Identical CDR3 protein sequences are pooled into one entry, listed with their most common genes and DNA. For this sample the table gives approximately 390,000 distinct CDR3 sequences, of which 16% were detected only once. About 22% of the sample goes to the ten largest clones. What was sequenced was PBMCs or a T cell subset sorted from them (not recorded which). The receptors were gathered from a young man who had mild COVID-19 (a few samples of this study predate the infection). The sample titles of this study are shuffled in the database, so cell type and time point are left out; the donor was told from shared clones.

This clonotype was seen a few times. The chain carries TRBV24-1 and TRBJ2-5; D may match TRBD1 or TRBD2 (5 bases each). CDR1 is KGHDR, CDR2 SFDVKD, per germline. Trimming cost V 1 base and J 1 base, with 6 bases left between them. This CDR3 comprises 14 residues. The CDR3 nucleotides are TGTGCCACCAGTGATTTAGGGACCCAAGAGACCCAGTACTTC. Protein product: CATSDLGTQETQYF.

This clonotype was counted only a few times. V is TRBV6-5 and J is TRBJ1-1; D uncertain. This CDR3 contains 14 residues. V was shortened by 2 bases and J by 3 bases, with 10 bases between the two germline ends. The germline CDR1 and CDR2 sequences are MNHEY and SVGAGI. In DNA, the CDR3 is TGTGCCAGCAGTTACGGCTCGCGGTACACTGAAGCTTTCTTT. This sequence encodes CASSYGSRYTEAFF.

V gene TRBV3-1 combines with J gene TRBJ1-2; 8 bases are a match to TRBD1. The CDR3 is 18 amino acids. Losses at the gene ends were 0 bases for V and 8 bases for J; bases not matched to a gene: 17. Per the germline V gene, CDR1 is LGHDT and CDR2 is YNNKEL (reference sequence). In nucleotides, the CDR3 is TGTGCCAGCAGCCAAGATCCCGGCAGGGGGCGGAGATCTGTCGGCTACACCTTC. It encodes CASSQDPGRGRRSVGYTF.

V usage is TRBV7-9 and J usage is TRBJ2-1; 11 bases agree with TRBD2. The CDR3 length is 16 residues. Germline trimming cut 5 bases from V and 0 bases from J; bases unmatched to any gene: 3. The germline CDR1 and CDR2 sequences are SEHNR and FQNEAQ (reference sequence). CDR3 region: CASSPSGGTSYNEQFF. Here the CDR3 DNA reads TGTGCCAGCAGCCCTAGCGGGGGGACCTCCTACAATGAGCAGTTCTTC.

This clonotype has just a few counts. J is TRBJ1-2 and V is TRBV12-3 or TRBV12-4; no clear D. V was trimmed by 5 bases and J by 1 base, leaving 11 bases between them. This CDR3 spans 14 amino acids. The CDR3 DNA is TGTGCCAGCAGTCCGGGCCTCAATAACTATGGCTACACCTTC. Translating it yields CASSPGLNNYGYTF.

The genes are TRBV7-9 and TRBJ2-5; D ambiguous. V lost 2 bases to trimming and J lost 5 bases, with 9 bases between them. CDR1 is SEHNR, CDR2 FQNEAQ, per germline (reference sequence). This CDR3 comprises 13 residues. The CDR3 region has the DNA TGTGCCAGCAGCTTAATTGGGGATGAGACCCAGTACTTC. Translated, it gives CASSLIGDETQYF.

The chain uses TRBV27 and TRBJ2-1; D perhaps matches TRBD1 (5 bases). This CDR3 spans 15 amino acids. Germline values: CDR1 MNHEY, CDR2 SMNVEV (reference sequence). V was cut by 4 bases and J by 6 bases, with 16 bases left in between. The CDR3 DNA sequence: TGTGCCAGCAGTTGGGGCGAACGTCCGATCAATGAGCAGTTCTTC. Residues: CASSWGERPINEQFF.

This chain uses TRBV5-5 with TRBJ2-6; D gene uncertain. The germline gives CDR1 SGHKS, CDR2 YYEKEE (reference sequence). The length of the CDR3 is 16 residues. The V gene lost 1 base and the J gene lost 0 bases, with 8 bases spanning the gap. The CDR3 spells CASSLRADSGANVLTF. CDR3 coding DNA: TGTGCCAGCAGCTTGAGAGCAGACTCTGGGGCCAACGTCCTGACTTTC.

Note on this clonotype: One end of the junction fails to match germline, which may point to a read error. V is TRBV7-2 and J is TRBJ1-1; no definite D call. The CDR3 is 12 residues long. The germline V gene has CDR1 SGHTA and CDR2 FQGNSA. CDR3 sequence reads: CASNLPAQRAFF. The DNA for the CDR3 is TGTGCCAGCAACTTACCGGCGCAAAGAGCTTTCTTT.

The chain is built from TRBV23-1 and TRBJ1-5, with D unresolved. TRBV23-1 belongs to the ORF category, with a function that is uncertain. The germline V and J ends were trimmed by 5 bases and 7 bases, with 12 bases remaining between them. This CDR3 spans 13 amino acids. The CDR3 nucleotides read TGCGCCAGCAGTGGGCCTATCGGGCAGCCCCAGCATTTT. It encodes CASSGPIGQPQHF.

This clonotype was counted a few times. The chain joins TRBV12-3 or TRBV12-4 to TRBJ2-3; D is unresolved. Trimming shortened V by 7 bases and J by 2 bases, and 22 bases separated the two germline ends. The CDR3 loop spans 17 amino acids. The CDR3 is CASTLGTTVTVTDTQYF. CDR3 in DNA: TGTGCCAGCACCCTGGGCACTACAGTAACTGTCACAGATACGCAGTATTTT.

In its sample, this clonotype ranks as medium-sized (0.01 to 0.1%). This chain uses TRBV5-1 with TRBJ2-2; D is unresolved. The CDR3 covers 13 residues. The germline V and J ends were trimmed by 0 bases and 4 bases, with 4 bases remaining between them. CDR1 is SGHRS, CDR2 YFSETQ, per germline. Written as DNA, the CDR3 is TGCGCCAGCAGCTTGGCGTCCACCGGGGAGCTGTTTTTT. It encodes CASSLASTGELFF. Together with reference TRBV5-1 and TRBJ2-2, the CDR3 gives the full variable domain: KAGVTQTPRYLIKTRGQQVTLSCSPISGHRSVSWYQQTPGQGLQFLFEYFSETQRNKGNFPGRFSGRQFSNSRSEMNVSTLELGDSALYLCASSLASTGELFFGEGSRLTVL.

The chain carries TRBV7-3 and TRBJ2-7, with TRBD2 identical over 7 bases. The germline V gene encodes CDR1 SGHTA and CDR2 FQGTGA. V shed 2 bases and J 6 bases; nucleotides not matched to a gene: 4. The CDR3 loop spans 13 amino acids. CDR3 loop: CASSLRRGGEQYF. CDR3 DNA: TGTGCCAGCAGCTTACGGCGCGGGGGCGAGCAGTACTTC.

This clonotype turned up a few times. V is TRBV5-1 and J is TRBJ2-3; D is undetermined. The CDR3 is 12 amino acids. V shed 2 bases and J shed 4 bases, with 5 bases lying between them. CDR1 is SGHRS, CDR2 YFSETQ, per germline. CDR3 sequence reads: CASSFTSDTQYF. The DNA of the CDR3 is TGCGCCAGCAGCTTTACCTCAGATACGCAGTATTTT.

The gene calls are TRBV24-1 and TRBJ2-1, with a tentative D call TRBD2 (5 bases). The CDR3 is made up of 12 amino acids. Deletions cut 9 bases from V and 7 bases from J, with 12 bases between. Germline V gene data show CDR1 as KGHDR and CDR2 as SFDVKD. CDR3 bases: TGTGCCACCGGAGGAACGCCGAATGAGCAGTTCTTC. Translated: CATGGTPNEQFF.

This clonotype appeared a few times. The genes are TRBV3-1 and TRBJ1-3; the match to TRBD1 covers 8 bases. V lost 6 bases, J lost 3 bases, and 19 bases stayed unmatched. The V gene's germline CDR1 is LGHDT and CDR2 YNNKEL (reference sequence). The CDR3 sequence is 19 residues long. The CDR3 region has the DNA TGTGCCAGCAGAGCTTGGACCGGGACAGGACGCTGGGATGGAAACACCATATATTTT. This gives the protein CASRAWTGTGRWDGNTIYF. The full variable domain, its missing parts supplied by reference TRBV3-1 and TRBJ1-3, is DTAVSQTPKYLVTQMGNDKSIKCEQNLGHDTMYWYKQDSKKFLKIMFSYNNKELIINETVPNRFSPKSPDKAHLNLHINSLELGDSAVYFCASRAWTGTGRWDGNTIYFGEGSWLTVV.

This rearrangement joins TRBV6-2 or TRBV6-3 to TRBJ2-1; TRBD2 agrees at 7 bases. The CDR3 is made up of 15 amino acids. V trimming: 2 bases; J trimming: 1 base; junction bases outside the gene matches: 2. CDR1 and CDR2 from the germline V gene are MNHEY and SVGEGT. CDR3 in amino acids: CASSYGGGSYNEQFF. For the CDR3, the DNA is TGTGCCAGCAGTTACGGGGGAGGGTCCTACAATGAGCAGTTCTTC.

The CDR3 sequence is CASSEAVPGKVDTEAFF. The DNA for the CDR3 is TGTGCCAGCAGTGAAGCGGTCCCAGGGAAGGTGGACACTGAAGCTTTCTTT. The J gene is TRBJ1-1, the V gene TRBV6-1, with D possibly matching TRBD1 (5 bases). Looked up from germline, CDR1 is MNHNS and CDR2 is SASEGT. V lost 0 bases, J lost 3 bases, and 17 bases lay in between. This CDR3 spans 17 amino acids.

This clonotype was detected only a few times. The V gene is TRBV20-1, the J gene TRBJ2-2; 10 nucleotides match TRBD1. The germline V gene encodes CDR1 DFQATT and CDR2 SNEGSKA (reference sequence). The CDR3 is 15 amino acids. The J segment lost 5 bases and the V segment lost 2 bases, leaving 5 bases of the junction unmatched. This CDR3 is CSARSGQGYTGELFF. The CDR3 region has the DNA TGCAGTGCTAGATCGGGACAGGGGTATACCGGGGAGCTGTTTTTT.

This sequence joins TRBV7-2 and TRBJ1-1, with no clear D. The germline gives CDR1 SGHTA, CDR2 FQGNSA. V lost 2 bases and J 5 bases, leaving 12 bases between the germline ends. The CDR3 sequence is 14 residues long. The CDR3 DNA is TGTGCCAGCAGCTTATCACCTCGAGGGACTGAAGCTTTCTTT. As protein: CASSLSPRGTEAFF.

The CDR3: CASSQDPPLSGNTIYF. For the CDR3, the DNA is TGTGCCAGCAGCCAAGATCCCCCCCTCTCTGGAAACACCATATATTTT. This chain connects TRBV3-1 to TRBJ1-3; the D is unclear. Deletions cut 0 bases from V and 0 bases from J, with 9 bases between. CDR1 is LGHDT and CDR2 is YNNKEL in the germline V gene (reference sequence). The CDR3 totals 16 residues.

The sample holds a few counts of this clonotype. V and J are TRBV6-9 and TRBJ1-4; D remains ambiguous. The CDR3 totals 15 residues. V was shortened by 6 bases and J by 2 bases, with 13 bases between the two germline ends. Germline loops: CDR1 MNHGY, CDR2 SVAAGI. The CDR3 here is CASRPEVNTNEKLFF. The CDR3 nucleotides read TGTGCCAGCAGGCCGGAGGTGAACACTAATGAAAAACTGTTTTTT.

This clonotype appeared a few times. CDR3 nucleotide sequence: TGTGCCATCAGTGTCCCTGGGAATGAGCAGTTCTTC. Its protein product is CAISVPGNEQFF. This chain joins TRBV10-3 and TRBJ2-1; D not certain. Trimming shortened V by 4 bases and J by 7 bases, and 8 bases separated the two germline ends. Germline V gene sequence: CDR1 ENHRY, CDR2 SYGVKD. The CDR3 is made up of 12 amino acids.